These T cell receptor beta chains were read from a single sample in a study of persistence of HIV-infected CD4 T cells. Here immunoSEQ multiplex PCR was the method, and the copy in TCRdb shows in-frame clones only, minus some. The sample includes 7,500 to 9,500 clones, 82% seen only once; the top ten take 2% to 2.5%. No antigen has been assigned to these receptors. The sequences come from CD4+ T cells sorted from PBMCs after 18-hour stimulation, collected from a patient who received antiretroviral therapy. All receptors come from an adult woman with HIV who was CMV-seropositive. Each CDR3 is given with its conserved first and last residue. Each record gives: J gene, V gene, D gene, clone size, CDR3 DNA, CDR3 protein. The D gene is left open where the match is weak. A clone size is listed for some rows: how often the clone was seen (once, few, many), or a class if it is expanded.

TRBJ2-2 | TRBV2 | . | . | TGTGCCAGCAGGGGGGACCTCGACGGAAGCACCGGGGAGCTGTTTTTT | CASRGDLDGSTGELFF
TRBJ1-2 | TRBV7-8 | . | . | TGTGCCAGCAGCTCAGCCGGGGGGAACTATGGCTACACCTTC | CASSSAGGNYGYTF
TRBJ2-3 | TRBV5-4 | . | . | TGTGCCAGCAGCTCCGTTAAGCGGACTAGCACAGATACGCAGTATTTT | CASSSVKRTSTDTQYF
TRBJ2-2 | TRBV6-5 | . | . | TGTGCCAGCACCCGGGGACTCTCGAACACCGGGGAGCTGTTTTTT | CASTRGLSNTGELFF
TRBJ2-1 | TRBV5-1 | TRBD2 | . | TGCGCCAGCAGTCTAGCGGGTGGGGGCTACAATGAGCAGTTCTTC | CASSLAGGGYNEQFF
TRBJ2-1 | TRBV6-4 | . | once | TGTGCCAGCAGTGTCCTAGCCTCCTACACTGAGCAGTTCTTC | CASSVLASYTEQFF
TRBJ1-6 | TRBV2 | . | . | TGTGCCAGCGGAGAGGAGGGTTCACCCCTCCACTTT | CASGEEGSPLHF
TRBJ2-7 | TRBV27 | . | . | TGTGCCAGCAGTTTTGTGGGAAGCTCCTACGAGCAGTACTTC | CASSFVGSSYEQYF
TRBJ2-3 | TRBV28 | . | once | TGTGCCAGCAGTTTATGGTATCGGGGTACAGATACGCAGTATTTT | CASSLWYRGTDTQYF
TRBJ2-3 | TRBV7-9 | . | once | TGTGCCAGCAGCTTATGGGCACACACAGATACGCAGTATTTT | CASSLWAHTDTQYF
TRBJ2-7 | TRBV10-3 | TRBD2 | . | TGTGCCATCAGTGAGGGAAATAGCGGGGGACTGGTAGGCTACGAGCAGTACTTC | CAISEGNSGGLVGYEQYF
TRBJ2-5 | TRBV5-5 | TRBD1 | . | TGTGCCAGCAGCCAGGGACAGGAAAGTGGGACCCAGTACTTC | CASSQGQESGTQYF
TRBJ2-1 | TRBV7-9 | TRBD2 | . | TGTGCCAGCAGCTCGACGACTAGCGGGAGGAGCCAGCAGTTCTTC | CASSSTTSGRSQQFF
TRBJ2-2 | TRBV11-3 | TRBD1 | once | TGTGCCAGCAGCTTACCCGGACAGGGGGCGCGGGGCGGGGAGCTGTTTTTT | CASSLPGQGARGGELFF
TRBJ1-4 | TRBV7-9 | . | . | TGTGCCAGCAGCAAGGGGGGGACCACTGAAAAACTGTTTTTT | CASSKGGTTEKLFF
TRBJ2-7 | TRBV20-1 | . | . | TGCAGTGTTGATGCGAGGAACGAGCAGTACTTC | CSVDARNEQYF
TRBJ1-5 | TRBV28 | . | . | TGTGCCACCATAAGGGGGGGCTCTAGCAATCAGCCCCAGCATTTT | CATIRGGSSNQPQHF
TRBJ1-4 | TRBV18 | . | once | TGTGCCAGCTCCTTAGCGGGGAGTGAAAAACTGTTTTTT | CASSLAGSEKLFF
TRBJ1-5 | TRBV28 | . | . | TGTGCCAGCAGTACCTCCTCAGGGGAGGGGGATCAGCCCCAGCATTTT | CASSTSSGEGDQPQHF
TRBJ2-1 | TRBV4-1 | TRBD1 | . | TGCGCCAGCAGCCTCCCTCGGGACAGGGTACTTAATGAGCAGTTCTTC | CASSLPRDRVLNEQFF
TRBJ1-5 | TRBV9 | . | . | TGTGCCAGCAGCGTAACAGGACAGAGGGATCAGCCCCAGCATTTT | CASSVTGQRDQPQHF
TRBJ1-3 | TRBV7-8 | . | once | TGTGCCAGCAGCTTTTTGGTCGCTCCTGGAAACACCATATATTTT | CASSFLVAPGNTIYF
TRBJ2-7 | TRBV6-5 | . | once | TGTGCCAGCAGTTACTCTCTGGGGTACGAGCAGTACTTC | CASSYSLGYEQYF
TRBJ2-7 | TRBV19 | TRBD2 | . | TGTGCCAGTAGCTCTAGCGGGGGGGACGAGCAGTACTTC | CASSSSGGDEQYF
TRBJ1-1 | TRBV7-3 | . | few | TGTGCCAGCAAGTTAGGGCGGGACTCTGAAGCTTTCTTT | CASKLGRDSEAFF
TRBJ2-6 | TRBV2 | . | . | TGTGCCAGCAGTGGATCCAGCGTCAGCTCTGGGGCCAACGTCCTGACTTTC | CASSGSSVSSGANVLTF
TRBJ1-3 | TRBV6-5 | TRBD1 | . | TGTGCCAGCGAACAGGGGGCCTCTGGAAACACCATATATTTT | CASEQGASGNTIYF
TRBJ1-5 | TRBV5-8 | . | . | TGTGCCAGCAGCTTGTCCCCAGGTCAGCCCCAGCATTTT | CASSLSPGQPQHF
TRBJ1-5 | TRBV12-3/TRBV12-4 | TRBD1 | . | TGTGCCAGTCGGACAGGGCATCAGCCCCAGCATTTT | CASRTGHQPQHF
TRBJ2-2 | TRBV19 | TRBD1 | . | TGTGCCAGTAGTAAGACAGGGGGAATCACCGGGGAGCTGTTTTTT | CASSKTGGITGELFF
TRBJ2-1 | TRBV5-6 | TRBD1 | . | TGTGCCAGCAGCTTGGCGGGGTCAGGGGGTCACAATGAGCAGTTCTTC | CASSLAGSGGHNEQFF
TRBJ2-2 | TRBV7-2 | TRBD2 | . | TGTGCCAGCAGACGCGGGGGGCCTAACACCGGGGAGCTGTTTTTT | CASRRGGPNTGELFF
TRBJ1-4 | TRBV7-9 | TRBD1 | . | TGTGCCAGCATTAGGACAGGGGGCATTAGTGATGAAAAACTGTTTTTT | CASIRTGGISDEKLFF
TRBJ2-1 | TRBV29-1 | TRBD1 | . | TGCAGCGTGGCACGACAGGGGGCCGTCTATGAGCAGTTCTTC | CSVARQGAVYEQFF
TRBJ1-6 | TRBV30 | TRBD1 | . | TGTGCCTGGAACGGACAGGGGCCAAATTCACCCCTCCACTTT | CAWNGQGPNSPLHF
TRBJ1-2 | TRBV3-1/TRBV3-2 | . | . | TGTGCCAGCAGCCAACAGAGGGGTGGCTACACCTTC | CASSQQRGGYTF
TRBJ2-7 | TRBV5-1 | TRBD1 | few | TGCGCCAGCGGAGACACAGGGGGTGTAGGCGAGCAGTACTTC | CASGDTGGVGEQYF
TRBJ1-6 | TRBV27 | TRBD1 | . | TGTGCCAGCAGTTTCACAGGGGACCCAAATTCACCCCTCCACTTT | CASSFTGDPNSPLHF
TRBJ1-1 | TRBV7-9 | . | . | TGTGCCAGCAGCTTACTTCTCGACAGGAACACTGAAGCTTTCTTT | CASSLLLDRNTEAFF
TRBJ2-5 | TRBV28 | . | . | TGTGCCACCGACGAGGAGGGTCGGGAGACCCAGTACTTC | CATDEEGRETQYF
TRBJ1-2 | TRBV7-2 | . | . | TGTGCCAGCAGCTTAGTAGGCGCCCAAACGGGAGGCTACACCTTC | CASSLVGAQTGGYTF
TRBJ2-1 | TRBV19 | . | . | TGTGCCAGTAGCAATCCCGGTAGACTAGATCACAATGAGCAGTTCTTC | CASSNPGRLDHNEQFF
TRBJ2-7 | TRBV6-4 | . | . | TGTGCCCAAGTGCGGGGGACACCGGGAGTCGTCGAGCAGTACTTC | CAQVRGTPGVVEQYF
TRBJ2-3 | TRBV27 | TRBD2 | . | TGTGCCAGCAGTCTACTAGCGGGGGGGGCAGATACGCAGTATTTT | CASSLLAGGADTQYF
TRBJ2-1 | TRBV6-4 | . | few | TGTGCCAGCAGTGACACTTCTCGCCAGTACAATGAGCAGTTCTTC | CASSDTSRQYNEQFF
TRBJ1-1 | TRBV29-1 | . | . | TGCAGCGGACAGACAGGTCCGAACACTGAAGCTTTCTTT | CSGQTGPNTEAFF
TRBJ2-3 | TRBV2 | . | . | TGTGCCAGCAAGGGCAGCAACACAGATACGCAGTATTTT | CASKGSNTDTQYF
TRBJ1-5 | TRBV29-1 | . | . | TGCAGCGTCGCCGACGGGGACAATCAGCCCCAGCATTTT | CSVADGDNQPQHF
TRBJ2-7 | TRBV6-2/TRBV6-3 | . | . | TGTGCCAGCAGTTACGGCCAGGGTCGGTACTTC | CASSYGQGRYF
TRBJ2-2 | TRBV5-6 | . | few | TGTGCCAGCAGCCGGGACTCGGAGGGGTTCTCCGGGGAGCTGTTTTTT | CASSRDSEGFSGELFF
TRBJ1-2 | TRBV19 | TRBD1 | once | TGTGCCAGTAGGGGGCTCGGGACAGGGGATGGCTACACCTTC | CASRGLGTGDGYTF
TRBJ2-1 | TRBV7-9 | TRBD2 | . | TGTGCCAGCAGCTTACCCTCCGGGACTAGCGATCTGAATGAGCAGTTCTTC | CASSLPSGTSDLNEQFF
TRBJ2-1 | TRBV11-3 | . | few | TGTGCCAGCAGCGATACGAGAGTGGGAACCTACAATGAGCAGTTCTTC | CASSDTRVGTYNEQFF
TRBJ1-1 | TRBV13 | . | . | TGTGCCAGCAGCATTAATCGACAGAGGGGCACTGAAGCTTTCTTT | CASSINRQRGTEAFF
TRBJ2-7 | TRBV5-1 | . | . | TGCGCCAGCAGCCCCGGGATTGACGGATACGAGCAGTACTTC | CASSPGIDGYEQYF